A single TCR gamma chain is shown here with its context. No cognate antigen has been identified for it. Translating this DNA gives a protein that differs at residue 5 from the TCRdb one, which belongs to a much larger clone; a read error is likely, and the protein shown is this translation. Spanning cysteine to phenylalanine, the CDR3 consists of 14 amino acids. Only CDR3 DNA is held: 42 bases, read in frame from base 1. Libraries came from multiplex PCR. Sequencer: Illumina MiSeq. Both TCR gamma (TRG) and TCR delta (TRD) chains were sequenced from each sorted gammadelta T cell sample. The paper's data handling went like this. The repertoire analyses drew on clonotype tree plots, the accumulated frequency of the top 20 clonotypes, and diversity index (DI) and D75 metrics. TCRdb processed the public reads again with the CATT caller, after which rows with matching DNA were combined. For this entry, the V and J calls and clone size follow TCRdb and not the study's own pipeline. For this sample the table gives around 5,000 gamma-chain clones, of which about 3.5% were detected only once. Around a third of the sample goes to the ten largest clones.

The sample comes from a study of γδ T cells in repeated Plasmodium falciparum infection listed by TCRdb under 2021. Looking at the study overall: Malian children exposed to intense seasonal malaria transmission were enrolled in the natural-infection arm and compared with Australian children matched for age and gender. Five or six malaria-naive U.S. adults underwent four controlled human malaria infections by bites from P. falciparum NF54-infected Anopheles stephensi mosquitoes over approximately 640 days. Controlled-infection subjects were sampled at baseline, immediately before selected infections, and 21 days after each infection. The gammadelta TCR repertoires from Mali were analysed in two ways: cross-sectionally during periods with no transmission, and longitudinally across episodes of acute febrile malaria. Using both natural infection in Mali and controlled human malaria infection, the study looked at the way repeated Plasmodium falciparum infection shapes the human gammadelta T cell repertoire.

Vgamma9/Vdelta2+ and Vdelta2-negative gammadelta T cell populations were flow-sorted from peripheral blood mononuclear cells for bulk TCR repertoire analysis. Overall study outcomes, separate from this receptor: Vdelta2-negative gammadelta TCR repertoires from Malian children appeared more clonally expanded, less diverse and less shared than those of Australian children. Repeated controlled infections appeared to drive waves of new clonotype selection in Vdelta2-negative, largely Vdelta1+, gammadelta TCR repertoires. A highly stable polyclonal repertoire over time and infection, with many inter-individual overlapping TCRgamma sequences, was shown by Vgamma9/Vdelta2+ TCR repertoires. The controlled-infection cohort was small, limiting analysis of inter-individual variability in gammadelta T cell responses. The Malian cohort came from a small rural village of predominantly one ethnic group, limiting generalizability.

The TCR comes from a pool of human donors (malaria-infected and uninfected, not separated). Source material: gamma-delta T cells from blood. The V gene is TRGV5P and the J gene is TRGJ1 or TRGJ2. TRGV5P is annotated as a pseudogene. The CDR3 loop reads CATWWKGNYYKKLF. The base sequence is TGTGCCACCTGGTGGAAAGGAAATTATTATAAGAAACTCTTT.